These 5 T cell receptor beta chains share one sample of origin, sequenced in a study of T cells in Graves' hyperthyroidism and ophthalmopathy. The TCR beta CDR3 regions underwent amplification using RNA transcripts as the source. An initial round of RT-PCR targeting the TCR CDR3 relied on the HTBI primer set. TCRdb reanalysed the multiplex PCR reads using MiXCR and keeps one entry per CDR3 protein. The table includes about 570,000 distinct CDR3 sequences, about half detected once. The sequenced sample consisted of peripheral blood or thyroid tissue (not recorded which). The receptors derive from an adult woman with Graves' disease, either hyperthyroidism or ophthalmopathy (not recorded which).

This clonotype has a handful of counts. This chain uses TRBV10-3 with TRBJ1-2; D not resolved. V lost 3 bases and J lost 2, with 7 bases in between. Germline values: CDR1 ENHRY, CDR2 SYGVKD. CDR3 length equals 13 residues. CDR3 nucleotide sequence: TGTGCCATCAGTGAAGAGTTAAACTATGGCTACACCTTC. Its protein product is CAISEELNYGYTF.

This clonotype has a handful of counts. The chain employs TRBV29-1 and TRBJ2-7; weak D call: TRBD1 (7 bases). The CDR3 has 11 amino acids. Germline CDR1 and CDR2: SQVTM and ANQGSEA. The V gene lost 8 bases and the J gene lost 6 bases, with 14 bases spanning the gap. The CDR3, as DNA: TGCAGCATGGGGCAGGGGGGCGAGCAGTACTTC. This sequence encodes CSMGQGGEQYF.

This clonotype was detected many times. The CDR3 spells CSARLSIWTVNTEAFF. CDR3 coding DNA: TGCAGTGCCCGTCTCTCAATTTGGACAGTCAACACTGAAGCTTTCTTT. The chain links TRBV20-1 to TRBJ1-1; D is perhaps TRBD1 (6 bases). Germline CDR1 is DFQATT and CDR2 is SNEGSKA (reference sequence). The V end lost 6 bases, the J end lost 2 bases, and 22 bases lay between the germline ends. The CDR3 covers 16 residues.

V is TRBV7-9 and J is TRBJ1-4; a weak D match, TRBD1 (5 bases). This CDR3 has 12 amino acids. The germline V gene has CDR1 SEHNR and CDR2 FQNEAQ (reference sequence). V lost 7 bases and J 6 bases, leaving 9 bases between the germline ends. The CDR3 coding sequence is TGTGCCAGCACCTCGGGGCATGAAAAACTGTTTTTT. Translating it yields CASTSGHEKLFF.

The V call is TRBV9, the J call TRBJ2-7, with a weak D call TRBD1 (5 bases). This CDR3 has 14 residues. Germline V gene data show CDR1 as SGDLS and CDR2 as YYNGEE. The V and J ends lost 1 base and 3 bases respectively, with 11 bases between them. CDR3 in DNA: TGTGCCAGCAGCGTAAAGGACACAGGCTACGAGCAGTACTTC. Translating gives CASSVKDTGYEQYF.